One sample yielded the 24 T cell receptor beta chains listed below, sequenced in a study of T cell responses to AZD1222 COVID-19 vaccine (dated by TCRdb to about 2021). The time point label here, explained by the study, means: baseline before first vaccination. Libraries were constructed by the immunoSEQ multiplex PCR assay. TCRdb limited this immuneACCESS table to in-frame rearrangements with V and J called. A share of clones is missing; checked studies link under half to unresolved V genes, and the rest is unexplained. The sample includes under 200,000 clones, with 94% observed a single time. Approximately 0.64% of the sample is taken by the ten largest. The sequencing here drew on peripheral blood, taken on day 0 of AZD1222 vaccination. The receptors originated from an adult in good health.

This chain joins TRBV6-5 and TRBJ1-4; D gene unclear. Trimming cost V 7 bases and J 5 bases, with 14 bases left between them. Germline values: CDR1 MNHEY, CDR2 SVGAGI. The CDR3 consists of 14 residues. The CDR3 nucleotides are TGTGCCAGCATCCCACAGAGTCCAAATGAAAAACTGTTTTTT. This encodes CASIPQSPNEKLFF.

The chain employs TRBV4-1 and TRBJ2-7, with D possibly TRBD2 on 5 matching bases. Germline V gives CDR1 MGHRA, CDR2 YSYEKL. This CDR3 spans 16 amino acids. V lost 4 bases to trimming and J lost 6 bases, with 22 bases between them. CDR3 bases: TGCGCCAGCAGCCGAGAGCCTGGTCCGAGGGATGGCGAGCAGTACTTC. It is translated as CASSREPGPRDGEQYF.

The CDR3 protein is CASSSTRGLRDRDFGEQYF. For the CDR3, the DNA is TGCGCCAGCAGCTCGACAAGAGGACTCCGGGACAGGGACTTCGGCGAGCAGTACTTC. V is TRBV5-1 and J is TRBJ2-7; 9 nucleotides match TRBD1. From germline, CDR1 is SGHRS and CDR2 YFSETQ. The CDR3 is made up of 19 amino acids. V was clipped by 3 bases and J by 6 bases; unmatched bases: 22.

This rearrangement joins TRBV7-9 to TRBJ1-5; 8 bases line up with TRBD1. This CDR3 has 15 residues. CDR1 SEHNR and CDR2 FQNEAQ come from the germline V gene (reference sequence). J lost 2 bases, V lost 5 bases, and 5 bases had no gene match. The CDR3 spells CASSQDREGNQPQHF. DNA for the CDR3: TGTGCCAGCAGCCAGGACAGGGAGGGCAATCAGCCCCAGCATTTT.

The gene calls are TRBV6-5 and TRBJ2-1; tentatively, D is TRBD2 (5 bases). Germline V gene sequence: CDR1 MNHEY, CDR2 SVGAGI. The CDR3 consists of 15 residues. Deletions cut 11 bases from V and 0 bases from J, with 17 bases between. CDR3 amino acids: CAAQERSYSYNEQFF. The CDR3 coding sequence is TGTGCCGCCCAGGAGCGGAGCTACTCCTACAATGAGCAGTTCTTC.

This clone was seen only once. CDR3: CASRSDRGYSPLHF. In nucleotides, the CDR3 is TGCGCCAGCCGATCGGACAGGGGCTATTCACCCCTCCACTTT. The J gene is TRBJ1-6, the V gene TRBV5-1, with 9 bases that match TRBD1. The V gene end was trimmed by 7 bases and the J gene end by 8 bases; junction bases not matched to a gene: 7. This CDR3 region has 14 residues. CDR1 and CDR2 (germline): SGHRS, YFSETQ.

This clone was counted only a few times. This chain joins TRBV18 and TRBJ1-1; no reliable D call. This CDR3 comprises 13 residues. Germline-derived CDR1 and CDR2 are KGHSH and LQKENI. V shed 3 bases and J shed 0 bases, with 5 bases lying between them. The CDR3, as DNA: TGTGCCAGCTCACCCTGGATGAACACTGAAGCTTTCTTT. Encoded protein: CASSPWMNTEAFF.

V usage is TRBV6-5 and J usage is TRBJ2-5, with D possibly being TRBD2 (6 bases). This CDR3 has 14 amino acids. V was clipped by 1 base and J by 10 bases, with 16 bases between them. CDR1 and CDR2 (germline): MNHEY, SVGAGI. Here the CDR3 reads CASSYLGLAEDQYF. Written as DNA, the CDR3 is TGTGCCAGCAGTTACTTGGGACTTGCGGAGGACCAGTACTTC.

The chain recombines TRBV24-1 with TRBJ2-1; unclear D gene. Per germline, CDR1 KGHDR and CDR2 SFDVKD. V gave up 4 bases and J gave up 6 bases, with 9 bases separating them. The CDR3 length is 13 residues. The CDR3 here is CATSDLYTNEQFF. CDR3 coding DNA: TGTGCCACCAGTGACCTATATACCAATGAGCAGTTCTTC.

The genes are TRBV6-1 and TRBJ2-7; D unresolved. The CDR3 is 13 amino acids. Trimming took 0 bases from V and 3 from J, leaving 6 bases between them. CDR1 and CDR2 from the germline V gene are MNHNS and SASEGT. CDR3 sequence (DNA): TGTGCCAGCAGTGAAGCGTTCGACTACGAGCAGTACTTC. This sequence encodes CASSEAFDYEQYF.

V gene TRBV6-5 combines with J gene TRBJ1-5, with D hard to call. CDR1 is MNHEY and CDR2 is SVGAGI in the germline V gene. This CDR3 comprises 13 residues. The ends were cut back, 11 bases at V and 3 bases at J, with 14 bases in the middle. In DNA, the CDR3 is TGTGCCTGTGCCGCGGCAGTCAATCAGCCCCAGCATTTT. It specifies CACAAAVNQPQHF.

The chain joins TRBV11-2 to TRBJ1-5; 7 bases are a match to TRBD1. The germline V gene has CDR1 SGHAT and CDR2 FQNNGV. J was trimmed by 3 bases and V by 1 base; bases with no gene match: 3. CDR3 length equals 15 residues. CDR3 nucleotides: TGTGCCAGCAGCTTAGGGGGACAGCTCAATCAGCCCCAGCATTTT. Encoded protein: CASSLGGQLNQPQHF.

The chain carries TRBV7-9 and TRBJ2-1, with D perhaps matching TRBD2 (6 bases). With 4 bases removed from V and 6 bases from J, the gap between germline ends came to 7 bases. The CDR3 spans 12 residues. CDR1 is SEHNR, CDR2 FQNEAQ, per germline (reference sequence). CDR3 bases: TGTGCCAGCAGCTCGACTAGCAATGAGCAGTTCTTC. Its protein is CASSSTSNEQFF.

The rearrangement uses TRBV27 and TRBJ1-2; D possibly corresponds to TRBD1 (5 bases). CDR3 length: 14 amino acids. Per germline, CDR1 MNHEY and CDR2 SMNVEV (reference sequence). Trimming removed 3 bases at V and 0 bases at J, with 8 bases between. This CDR3 is CASSFQGANYGYTF. CDR3 in DNA: TGTGCCAGCAGTTTCCAGGGTGCTAACTATGGCTACACCTTC.

This clone was found once. The J gene is TRBJ2-1, the V gene TRBV10-2; the match to TRBD2 covers 8 bases. Per the germline V gene, CDR1 is WSHSY and CDR2 is SAAADI. With V trimmed by 8 bases and J by 7 bases, 13 bases remained unmatched. This CDR3 is 15 amino acids long. As DNA, the CDR3 is TGCGCCAGCGGAGGGGGACTAGTGGGGGGAAATGAGCAGTTCTTC. Residues: CASGGGLVGGNEQFF.

The V and J genes are TRBV28 and TRBJ2-7; TRBD2 is a possible D gene (6 bases). V shed 1 base and J shed 0 bases, with 10 bases lying between them. In germline, CDR1 is MDHEN, CDR2 SYDVKM. The CDR3 sequence is 15 residues long. The CDR3 sequence: CASSLFGGYSYEQYF. CDR3 nucleotides: TGTGCCAGCAGTTTATTCGGGGGATACTCCTACGAGCAGTACTTC.

The chain links TRBV2 to TRBJ2-3; TRBD2 aligns across 8 bases. J gave up 1 base and V 6 bases, and 6 bases lay outside the gene matches. Germline loops: CDR1 SNHLY, CDR2 FYNNEI. This CDR3 has 15 residues. As DNA, the CDR3 is TGTGCCAGCAGCCCCGGACTAGCCGGCACAGATACGCAGTATTTT. Its protein is CASSPGLAGTDTQYF.

V gene TRBV27 combines with J gene TRBJ2-5; weak D call: TRBD1 (5 bases). V shed 6 bases and J shed 4 bases, with 18 bases lying between them. The CDR3 covers 15 residues. Germline lookup yields CDR1 MNHEY and CDR2 SMNVEV (reference sequence). CDR3 DNA: TGTGCCAGCAGCTTCCTGGACAAGGGTAGAGAGACCCAGTACTTC. Encoded protein: CASSFLDKGRETQYF.

The chain recombines TRBV5-1 with TRBJ1-1; D gene unclear. The length of the CDR3 is 16 residues. Looked up from germline, CDR1 is SGHRS and CDR2 is YFSETQ. Trimming took off 5 bases at V and 3 bases at J, with 20 bases between the two ends. CDR3: CASSSQGGSRHTEAFF. The CDR3 region has the DNA TGCGCCAGCAGTTCCCAAGGAGGCTCTCGCCACACTGAAGCTTTCTTT.

The V and J genes are TRBV20-1 and TRBJ2-7; D is ambiguous. Germline V gene data show CDR1 as DFQATT and CDR2 as SNEGSKA (reference sequence). The CDR3 has 10 residues. V dropped 6 bases and J dropped 4 bases, with 7 bases sitting between them. The CDR3 loop is CSAWEYEQYF. For the CDR3, the DNA is TGCAGTGCGTGGGAATACGAGCAGTACTTC.

With regard to this clone: At one of its ends the junction is not consistent with the germline gene, which may arise from a read error. This chain connects TRBV12-3 or TRBV12-4 to TRBJ2-2, with D possibly called TRBD1 or TRBD2 (6 bases each). This CDR3 contains 13 residues. The CDR3 is CSCWGAGTGELFF. The CDR3 nucleotides read TGCTCCTGCTGGGGGGCTGGAACCGGGGAGCTGTTTTTT.

V gene TRBV6-5 combines with J gene TRBJ1-6, with D unclear. V was clipped by 4 bases and J by 7 bases, with 11 bases between them. Germline CDR1 reads MNHEY; CDR2 reads SVGAGI. The CDR3 covers 14 residues. DNA of the CDR3: TGTGCCAGCAGTTCGGAACTCCGAAATTCACCCCTCCACTTT. It codes for CASSSELRNSPLHF.

The V gene is TRBV27, the J gene TRBJ1-5; TRBD1 agrees at 9 bases. The germline V gene has CDR1 MNHEY and CDR2 SMNVEV (reference sequence). After removal of 5 bases from V and 4 bases from J, the junction contained 15 bases not matched to a gene. CDR3 length equals 18 residues. CDR3 in amino acids: CASSPRGGQGAGNQPQHF. Written as DNA, the CDR3 is TGTGCCAGCAGTCCGAGAGGGGGACAGGGAGCGGGGAATCAGCCCCAGCATTTT.

This clone appeared a single time. V and J are TRBV6-6 and TRBJ1-6; unclear D gene. V lost 6 bases to trimming and J lost 0 bases, with 12 bases between them. CDR1 is MNHNY and CDR2 is SVGAGI in the germline V gene (reference sequence). The CDR3 has 16 residues. The CDR3 is CASSPGSSSYNSPLHF. CDR3 DNA sequence: TGTGCCAGCAGCCCCGGGTCAAGCTCCTATAATTCACCCCTCCACTTT.